What follows are 20 T cell receptor beta chains derived from one specimen sequenced in a study of shared clonotypes between healthy human individuals (dated by TCRdb to 2018 to 2021). The library came from the immunoSEQ multiplex PCR assay. The immuneACCESS repertoire file appears here via TCRdb, limited to in-frame rearrangements. These files lack a portion of the clones; in checked studies, under half of the deficit traces to unresolved V genes, and the cause of the others is not known. A total of under 600,000 clones appear in this sample, 95% to 96% of them only once. 0.05% to 0.07% of the sample is held by the ten biggest clonotypes. Sequenced material: naive CD4+ T cells sorted from blood. The sample's cell subset or site label is to be understood as: CD45RA+ positively selected. The receptors derive from a woman in her 30s in good health.

The genes are TRBV28 and TRBJ1-1, with D unclear. This CDR3 has 11 amino acids. The V end was cut by 2 bases, the J end by 9 bases, with 7 bases between. CDR1 is MDHEN and CDR2 is SYDVKM in the germline V gene. Here the CDR3 DNA reads TGTGCCAGCAGTTTACGGGATCAAGCTTTCTTT. Protein sequence: CASSLRDQAFF.

The gene calls are TRBV4-1 and TRBJ1-3, with unresolved D. Germline lookup yields CDR1 MGHRA and CDR2 YSYEKL. V lost 2 bases and J lost 1, with 21 bases in between. There are 19 residues in the CDR3. The CDR3 spells CASSQSPGRVDLSGNTIYF. In DNA form, the CDR3 reads TGCGCCAGCAGCCAATCCCCTGGCCGGGTCGATTTATCTGGAAACACCATATATTTT.

The chain recombines TRBV5-1 with TRBJ2-1; D remains ambiguous. Trimming left V 0 bases short and J 3 bases short, with 10 bases between. The CDR3 length is 15 residues. CDR1 SGHRS and CDR2 YFSETQ come from the germline V gene. CDR3 coding DNA: TGCGCCAGCAGCTTGGACTCGATCGGCTACAATGAGCAGTTCTTC. It is translated as CASSLDSIGYNEQFF.

V usage is TRBV2 and J usage is TRBJ2-7; 9 bases are shared with TRBD1. Losses at the gene ends were 6 bases for V and 6 bases for J; bases not matched to a gene: 9. Germline lookup yields CDR1 SNHLY and CDR2 FYNNEI. The CDR3 contains 14 residues. CDR3 DNA: TGTGCCAGCAGATCCGGGACAGGGACCCCCGAGCAGTACTTC. This sequence encodes CASRSGTGTPEQYF.

This clone was observed a few times. The V call is TRBV19, the J call TRBJ1-5; possible D gene TRBD1, 6 bases. The CDR3 is made up of 15 amino acids. Germline V gives CDR1 LNHDA, CDR2 SQIVND (reference sequence). V lost 5 bases and J lost 0, with 11 bases in between. The CDR3 DNA sequence: TGTGCCAGTAGTTTAGGACAGTATAGCAATCAGCCCCAGCATTTT. Translation gives CASSLGQYSNQPQHF.

This chain joins TRBV28 and TRBJ2-1; D unclear. The V gene lost 3 bases and the J gene lost 4 bases, with 10 bases spanning the gap. CDR1 MDHEN and CDR2 SYDVKM come from the germline V gene. The CDR3 is made up of 14 amino acids. The CDR3 DNA sequence: TGTGCCAGCAGTTTCTTGAGGCAATACAATGAGCAGTTCTTC. Protein product: CASSFLRQYNEQFF.

The J gene is TRBJ2-7, the V gene TRBV19; 8 bases map to TRBD1. Germline CDR1 LNHDA, CDR2 SQIVND (reference sequence). The CDR3 has 15 amino acids. V dropped 6 bases and J dropped 3; count of bases not matched to a gene: 10. The CDR3 loop is CASSTTGDGVYEQYF. The CDR3, as DNA: TGTGCCAGTAGCACGACAGGGGATGGGGTCTACGAGCAGTACTTC. The whole variable domain, remainder taken from reference TRBV19 and TRBJ2-7, is DGGITQSPKYLFRKEGQNVTLSCEQNLNHDAMYWYRQDPGQGLRLIYYSQIVNDFQKGDIAEGYSVSREKKESFPLTVTSAQKNPTAFYLCASSTTGDGVYEQYFGPGTRLTVT.

V and J are TRBV11-2 and TRBJ2-7; D is undetermined. The CDR3 length is 12 residues. The germline V gene encodes CDR1 SGHAT and CDR2 FQNNGV. V lost 2 bases and J 1 base, leaving 3 bases between the germline ends. The CDR3 DNA reads TGTGCCAGCAGCTTAAGTTCCTACGAGCAGTACTTC. Protein product: CASSLSSYEQYF.

Of note for this clone: This same CDR3 is encoded by further DNA sequences in the sample. The genes are TRBV19 and TRBJ1-5; D is uncertain. The CDR3 is made up of 13 amino acids. The ends were cut back, 0 bases at V and 4 bases at J, with 4 bases in the middle. Germline V gene lookup returns CDR1 LNHDA and CDR2 SQIVND (reference sequence). For the CDR3, the DNA is TGTGCCAGTAGTATAGAAAGGAATCAGCCCCAGCATTTT. Its protein is CASSIERNQPQHF.

V usage is TRBV5-1 and J usage is TRBJ2-7; D assignment may be TRBD1 or TRBD2 (6 bases each). The V and J ends lost 0 bases and 5 bases respectively, with 21 bases between them. The CDR3 runs 17 residues. The germline CDR1 and CDR2 sequences are SGHRS and YFSETQ. CDR3 protein: CASSLVRGLYSIDEQYF. The CDR3 DNA sequence: TGCGCCAGCAGCTTGGTCAGGGGACTGTATAGTATCGACGAGCAGTACTTC. The full variable domain, completed using reference TRBV5-1 and TRBJ2-7, is KAGVTQTPRYLIKTRGQQVTLSCSPISGHRSVSWYQQTPGQGLQFLFEYFSETQRNKGNFPGRFSGRQFSNSRSEMNVSTLELGDSALYLCASSLVRGLYSIDEQYFGPGTRLTVT.

In this sample, this clone turned up a few times. The chain joins TRBV2 to TRBJ1-2; unclear D gene. Germline values: CDR1 SNHLY, CDR2 FYNNEI. Between the trimmed V and J ends, which lost 0 bases and 5 bases, there was a span of 10 bases. The CDR3 is 14 residues long. The CDR3 DNA reads TGTGCCAGCAGTGAAGCGCTTCAGCAATATGGCTACACCTTC. Translated, it gives CASSEALQQYGYTF. Looking up the rest from reference TRBV2 and TRBJ1-2 gives the full variable domain: EPEVTQTPSHQVTQMGQEVILRCVPISNHLYFYWYRQILGQKVEFLVSFYNNEISEKSEIFDDQFSVERPDGSNFTLKIRSTKLEDSAMYFCASSEALQQYGYTFGSGTRLTVV.

This clone has just one count. This sequence joins TRBV10-2 and TRBJ1-2, with D hard to call. This CDR3 spans 13 amino acids. Germline lookup yields CDR1 WSHSY and CDR2 SAAADI. Trimming left V 3 bases short and J 5 bases short, with 10 bases between. The CDR3 loop is CASSEVRRYGYTF. As DNA, the CDR3 is TGCGCCAGCAGTGAAGTCCGTCGGTATGGCTACACCTTC.

The genes are TRBV6-5 and TRBJ2-7; TRBD1 is a possible D gene (5 bases). From germline, CDR1 is MNHEY and CDR2 SVGAGI. V lost 4 bases and J lost 3, with 19 bases in between. This CDR3 region has 16 residues. CDR3 DNA: TGTGCCAGCAGTTCGGCGCGCCCTGACAGTCGCTACGAGCAGTACTTC. Its translation is CASSSARPDSRYEQYF.

The chain joins TRBV28 to TRBJ2-1, with D uncertain. The CDR3 is 18 residues long. Deletions cut 7 bases from V and 0 bases from J, with 22 bases between. The germline CDR1 and CDR2 sequences are MDHEN and SYDVKM. The CDR3 DNA sequence: TGTGCCAGCATTTCCCCCACCCCACACCAGAGCTCCTACAATGAGCAGTTCTTC. Protein sequence: CASISPTPHQSSYNEQFF.

Notes on this clone: Other DNA sequences in this specimen translate into the identical CDR3. The V gene is TRBV4-1, the J gene TRBJ2-7, with 10 bases that match TRBD2. The J segment lost 2 bases and the V segment lost 0 bases, leaving 1 base of the junction unmatched. The CDR3 spans 15 residues. Germline lookup yields CDR1 MGHRA and CDR2 YSYEKL. The CDR3 protein is CASSQELAGAYEQYF. In nucleotides, the CDR3 is TGCGCCAGCAGCCAAGAGCTAGCGGGAGCCTACGAGCAGTACTTC.

The gene calls are TRBV4-2 and TRBJ1-2, with D possibly TRBD1 on 5 matching bases. The CDR3 spans 16 residues. V was pared by 1 base and J by 3 bases, with 15 bases between. Germline V gene data show CDR1 as LGHNA and CDR2 as YNFKEQ. The chain's CDR3 is CASSQAVGGDYYGYTF. The CDR3 DNA sequence: TGTGCCAGCAGCCAAGCTGTCGGGGGTGATTACTATGGCTACACCTTC.

The chain employs TRBV28 and TRBJ2-4; D possibly corresponds to TRBD1 (6 bases). The CDR3 length is 13 residues. The germline V gene encodes CDR1 MDHEN and CDR2 SYDVKM. V lost 5 bases to trimming and J lost 9 bases, with 14 bases between them. CDR3 nucleotide sequence: TGTGCCAGCAGTCAACAGGGATTTGGCATTCAGTACTTC. Translation: CASSQQGFGIQYF.

This rearrangement joins TRBV18 to TRBJ2-5; weak D call: TRBD1 (7 bases). CDR3 size: 15 residues. Between the trimmed V and J ends, which lost 1 base and 5 bases, there was a span of 14 bases. Germline V gene data show CDR1 as KGHSH and CDR2 as LQKENI. The CDR3 coding sequence is TGTGCCAGCTCACCACGGACAGGAGGGTGGGAGACCCAGTACTTC. Translating it yields CASSPRTGGWETQYF.

This rearrangement joins TRBV7-2 to TRBJ2-3, with 8 bases identical to TRBD2. CDR3 size: 18 residues. The germline V gene encodes CDR1 SGHTA and CDR2 FQGNSA. V lost 5 bases to trimming and J lost 2 bases; unmatched junction nucleotides: 15. CDR3 in DNA: TGTGCCAGCAGCCCGGTACGAGCGGGAGTAAGAGACACAGATACGCAGTATTTT. Encoded protein: CASSPVRAGVRDTDTQYF.

CDR3 region: CASSFPWASRGTDTQYF. As DNA, the CDR3 is TGTGCCAGCAGCTTCCCCTGGGCTAGCCGTGGCACAGATACGCAGTATTTT. The chain recombines TRBV7-9 with TRBJ2-3; D possibly corresponds to TRBD2 (5 bases). Deletions cut 3 bases from V and 1 base from J, with 17 bases between. Germline CDR1 reads SEHNR; CDR2 reads FQNEAQ (reference sequence). CDR3 length equals 17 residues. Looking up the rest from reference TRBV7-9 and TRBJ2-3 gives the full variable domain: DTGVSQNPRHKITKRGQNVTFRCDPISEHNRLYWYRQTLGQGPEFLTYFQNEAQLEKSRLLSDRFSAERPKGSFSTLEIQRTEQGDSAMYLCASSFPWASRGTDTQYFGPGTRLTVL.